The clone carrying this T cell receptor beta chain was counted only a few times. Its antigen is currently unknown. Previously described methods and listed TCR primers were employed for the bulk TCR libraries. TCRdb analysed the PCR reads with MiXCR anew, one entry per CDR3 protein. In the table there are approximately 100,000 distinct CDR3 sequences, roughly a third of which are singletons. These data come from a study of molecular identifiers for immune sequencing clone quantification. Overall study findings and caveats: Sharing of a barcode by identical TCR molecules could cause highly expanded clone sizes to be underestimated. Clones of above 20 RNA copies carried over 99% of effector molecules; in naive cells they carried under 1%.

Sorted cell numbers of about 19,000 to 1,000,000, with 10%, 30% or 50% RNA, served as input for naive CD8 libraries. Germline values: CDR1 LNHNV, CDR2 YYDKDF (reference sequence). V was trimmed by 0 bases and J by 3 bases, leaving 9 bases between them. The CDR3 consists of 15 residues. The TCR sequence derives from a human donor in good health. Some libraries in this study had Jurkat cell RNA spiked in. This chain uses TRBV15 with TRBJ2-1; D not resolved. Specimen: naive CD8+ T cells from blood, with Jurkat cell RNA spiked in. The subset here: FACS-sorted CD8+CD4-CCR7+CD45RA+ naive T cells. CDR3 in DNA: TGTGCCACCAGCAGAGAAACAGTCGGCTACAATGAGCAGTTCTTC. Protein sequence: CATSRETVGYNEQFF.